In its sample, the clone carrying this TCR beta chain was seen once. The antigen is unknown. Genomic DNA from each subset was divided evenly over several immunoSEQ plates. Replicate PCRs for sorted subsets used approximately 220 ng DNA; this equaled 25,000 to 35,000 T cell genomes. In the source study's methods: With immunoSEQ giving junction-only sequences and no quality scores, filtering differed. Repertoires were generated with immunoSEQ multiplex PCR, while TCRdb's copy carries only in-frame clones and drops some. V and J calls and clone size are as listed in that table; D and trimming were resolved from the DNA. Altogether about 1 million clones are present, approximately 80% being singletons, with the ten largest covering under 0.6%. The data stem from a study of shared clonotypes between healthy human individuals. Study-level results: The four-donor shared clonotypes exceeded non-shared clonotypes in generation probability, with non-shared ones scoring lower.

Specimen: memory CD4+ T cells from PBMCs. As for subset: CD45RA-negative fraction. This clonotype was sampled from a man between 18 and 35 years old in good health. Some clones in this sample may be carry-over from other donors' samples.

CDR3 DNA sequence: TGCGCCAGCAGCACCCGGACAGGGGGGTGGGAGACCCAGTACTTC. Translated, it gives CASSTRTGGWETQYF. The chain has TRBV4-1 and TRBJ2-5, with 10 bases identical to TRBD1. Germline trimming cut 5 bases from V and 5 bases from J; bases unmatched to any gene: 8. CDR1 MGHRA and CDR2 YSYEKL come from the germline V gene. The CDR3 is 15 amino acids.